These T cell receptor beta chains were read from a single sample in a study of cytotoxic CD8 clonotypes in ibrutinib-treated CLL. Here immunoSEQ multiplex PCR was the method, and the copy in TCRdb shows in-frame clones only, minus some. In the table there are 150,000 or so clones, approximately 80% of which are singletons. The sequenced sample was PBMCs, obtained after 36 months of ibrutinib treatment. These receptors were collected from a human donor with chronic lymphocytic leukemia. CDR3s include the opening cysteine and the closing phenylalanine or tryptophan. D genes are given only for firm matches. For some rows the clone size is stated as once, few or many, or as a class when expanded; others skip it.

v_gene	d_gene	abundance	j_gene	CDR3aa	CDR3nt
TRBV5-1	-	-	TRBJ1-2	CASSLETGTGYGYTF	TGCGCCAGCAGCTTGGAGACCGGGACGGGATATGGCTACACCTTC
TRBV6-5	-	-	TRBJ1-3	CASSSSSGTSGNTIYF	TGTGCCAGCAGTTCCTCCTCCGGGACCTCTGGAAACACCATATATTTT
TRBV7-2	-	-	TRBJ2-1	CASSPNRWGGLYNEQFF	TGTGCCAGCAGCCCCAACCGTTGGGGGGGCCTCTACAATGAGCAGTTCTTC
TRBV7-3	-	few	TRBJ1-5	CASSLARDQPQHF	TGTGCCAGCAGCTTAGCGAGGGATCAGCCCCAGCATTTT
TRBV5-1	-	few	TRBJ1-2	CASSLDPPYGYTF	TGCGCCAGCAGCTTGGATCCTCCCTATGGCTACACCTTC
TRBV2	-	-	TRBJ2-3	CASNAPSSTDTQYF	TGTGCCAGCAATGCCCCCTCTAGCACAGATACGCAGTATTTT
TRBV15	-	-	TRBJ2-7	CATSRLGGPSYEQYF	TGTGCCACCAGCAGACTGGGGGGACCCTCCTACGAGCAGTACTTC
TRBV27	TRBD2	-	TRBJ2-3	CASSPGTSGSPRTQYF	TGTGCCAGCAGTCCGGGGACTAGCGGGAGTCCTCGTACGCAGTATTTT
TRBV9	TRBD1	-	TRBJ2-7	CASSEGTGAYEQYF	TGTGCCAGCAGCGAAGGGACAGGGGCCTACGAGCAGTACTTC
TRBV7-6	-	-	TRBJ2-7	CASSHRESGEQYF	TGTGCCAGCAGCCACAGGGAGTCGGGCGAGCAGTACTTC
TRBV5-4	TRBD2	-	TRBJ2-2	CASSLTTSRGELFF	TGTGCCAGCAGCTTGACGACTAGCCGCGGGGAGCTGTTTTTT
TRBV2	-	-	TRBJ2-7	CASSGGLDSSYEQYF	TGTGCCAGCAGCGGTGGTTTGGACAGCTCCTACGAGCAGTACTTC
TRBV2	-	once	TRBJ2-7	CASSGRETTFRVSSYEQYF	TGTGCCAGCAGTGGAAGAGAGACAACGTTCAGAGTGTCATCCTACGAGCAGTACTTC
TRBV5-4	-	-	TRBJ2-1	CASSLRPDPYNEQFF	TGTGCCAGCAGCTTGAGGCCAGACCCCTACAATGAGCAGTTCTTC
TRBV19	-	once	TRBJ2-7	CASSMGSGSYEQYF	TGTGCCAGTAGTATGGGAAGCGGCTCCTACGAGCAGTACTTC
TRBV6-1	-	-	TRBJ1-1	CASSDPHANTEAFF	TGTGCCAGCAGTGACCCCCACGCGAACACTGAAGCTTTCTTT
TRBV6-1	TRBD2	-	TRBJ2-7	CASSAGLAGEGVRYEQYF	TGTGCCAGCAGTGCGGGACTAGCGGGAGAGGGGGTAAGGTACGAGCAGTACTTC
TRBV27	-	-	TRBJ1-5	CASSLADSNQPQHF	TGTGCCAGCAGTTTGGCGGATAGCAATCAGCCCCAGCATTTT
TRBV19	-	-	TRBJ2-2	CASSIRPVNTGELFF	TGTGCCAGTAGTATCCGGCCGGTGAACACCGGGGAGCTGTTTTTT
TRBV5-1	TRBD1	-	TRBJ1-2	CASSSGQEPYGYTF	TGCGCCAGCAGCTCTGGACAGGAGCCCTATGGCTACACCTTC
TRBV18	-	-	TRBJ2-3	CASSPYRQVVGGDTQYF	TGTGCCAGCTCACCATACCGACAGGTGGTTGGTGGGGATACGCAGTATTTT
TRBV5-1	TRBD2	-	TRBJ2-7	CASSTSGSYEQYF	TGCGCCAGCAGCACTAGCGGCTCCTACGAGCAGTACTTC
TRBV11-2	-	-	TRBJ1-3	CASRDVSSGNTIYF	TGTGCCAGCAGGGACGTTTCCTCTGGAAACACCATATATTTT
TRBV5-1	-	-	TRBJ1-4	CASSLFTGSEKLFF	TGCGCCAGCAGCTTATTTACAGGGTCTGAAAAACTGTTTTTT
TRBV5-1	-	few	TRBJ2-1	CASSLDGGPGANEQFF	TGCGCCAGCAGCTTGGATGGGGGCCCAGGGGCTAATGAGCAGTTCTTC
TRBV2	TRBD1	-	TRBJ2-5	CASTRQGASGEYQETQYF	TGTGCCAGCACCCGACAGGGGGCATCAGGAGAATACCAAGAGACCCAGTACTTC
TRBV4-1	-	-	TRBJ1-4	CASSQGLSTNEKLFF	TGCGCCAGCAGCCAAGGACTGTCAACTAATGAAAAACTGTTTTTT
TRBV6-5	-	once	TRBJ1-2	CASSKQDRYGYTF	TGTGCCAGCAGCAAACAGGACCGCTATGGCTACACCTTC
TRBV7-9	-	once	TRBJ2-5	CASSPRKETQYF	TGTGCCAGCAGCCCGAGAAAGGAGACCCAGTACTTC
TRBV5-1	-	-	TRBJ2-7	CASSLPPHREQYF	TGCGCCAGCAGCTTGCCCCCCCATAGGGAGCAGTACTTC
TRBV4-1	TRBD1	once	TRBJ2-1	CASSQLRDRHNEQFF	TGCGCCAGCAGCCAACTTCGGGACAGGCACAATGAGCAGTTCTTC
TRBV19	TRBD1	-	TRBJ1-4	CASRQGATNEKLFF	TGTGCCAGTCGACAGGGTGCAACTAATGAAAAACTGTTTTTT
TRBV19	TRBD2	-	TRBJ2-1	CASQGLAGYNEQFF	TGTGCCAGTCAGGGACTAGCGGGATACAATGAGCAGTTCTTC
TRBV7-3	-	-	TRBJ1-1	CASSSGGGNTEAFF	TGTGCCAGCAGCTCGGGGGGCGGAAACACTGAAGCTTTCTTT
TRBV7-9	-	-	TRBJ1-2	CASSSRTDSNYGYTF	TGTGCCAGCAGCTCAAGGACAGACTCTAACTATGGCTACACCTTC
TRBV10-3	TRBD1	-	TRBJ1-5	CAISEDRGGQPQHF	TGTGCCATCAGTGAGGACAGGGGGGGACAGCCCCAGCATTTT
TRBV5-1	-	once	TRBJ2-2	CASSWVTGELFF	TGCGCCAGCAGCTGGGTGACCGGGGAGCTGTTTTTT
TRBV6-1	-	-	TRBJ2-7	CASSATYREQYF	TGTGCCAGCAGCGCCACCTACCGAGAGCAGTACTTC
TRBV14	-	-	TRBJ1-3	CASSRPHRYSGNTIYF	TGTGCCAGCAGCCGCCCCCACAGGTACTCTGGAAACACCATATATTTT
TRBV27	-	-	TRBJ1-1	CASSVSGITEAFF	TGTGCCAGCAGCGTTTCTGGGATCACTGAAGCTTTCTTT
TRBV5-6	-	few	TRBJ2-7	CASSRVGEQYF	TGTGCCAGCAGCAGGGTCGGGGAGCAGTACTTC
TRBV7-2	TRBD1	-	TRBJ1-1	CASSADRGRTEAFF	TGTGCCAGCAGCGCAGACAGGGGGCGAACTGAAGCTTTCTTT
TRBV6-4	-	-	TRBJ2-3	CASSEGWLSTDTQYF	TGTGCCAGCAGTGAGGGCTGGCTTAGCACAGATACGCAGTATTTT
TRBV2	-	-	TRBJ1-1	CASSELRHAEAFF	TGTGCCAGCAGTGAACTCCGACACGCTGAAGCTTTCTTT
TRBV5-1	-	-	TRBJ2-3	CASSLVAGAPTDTQYF	TGCGCCAGCAGCTTGGTTGCGGGGGCCCCCACAGATACGCAGTATTTT
TRBV5-1	TRBD1	few	TRBJ1-6	CASSLGQSHSPLHF	TGCGCCAGCAGCCTGGGACAGTCTCATTCACCCCTCCACTTT
TRBV6-5	-	-	TRBJ1-2	CASRRGEGANYGYTF	TGTGCCAGCAGAAGAGGGGAGGGGGCTAACTATGGCTACACCTTC
TRBV28	TRBD1	-	TRBJ2-4	CASRDRPTNIQYF	TGTGCCAGCAGGGACAGGCCAACAAACATTCAGTACTTC
TRBV5-6	-	-	TRBJ2-1	CASSPAGGRFKFF	TGTGCCAGCAGCCCAGCAGGGGGGAGGTTTAAGTTCTTC
TRBV9	-	-	TRBJ1-5	CASSVGGVNQPQHF	TGTGCCAGCAGCGTAGGTGGGGTCAATCAGCCCCAGCATTTT
TRBV6-1	-	few	TRBJ1-3	CATMTPRLGNTIYF	TGTGCCACCATGACTCCCAGACTTGGAAACACCATATATTTT
TRBV4-2	TRBD2	-	TRBJ2-1	CASSPNAGAVEQFF	TGTGCCAGCAGCCCCAATGCGGGAGCAGTTGAGCAGTTCTTC